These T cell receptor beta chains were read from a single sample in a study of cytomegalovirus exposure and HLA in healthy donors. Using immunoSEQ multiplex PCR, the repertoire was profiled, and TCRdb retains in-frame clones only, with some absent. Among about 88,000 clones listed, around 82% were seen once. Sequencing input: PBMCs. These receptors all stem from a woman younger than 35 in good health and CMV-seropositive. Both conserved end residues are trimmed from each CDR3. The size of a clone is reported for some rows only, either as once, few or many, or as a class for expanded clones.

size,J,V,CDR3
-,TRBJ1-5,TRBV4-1,ASSHRQYNQPQH
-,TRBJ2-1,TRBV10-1,ASSEQGYEQF
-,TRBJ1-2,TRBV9,ASSTPAGQGASYGYT
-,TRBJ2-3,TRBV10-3,AISDHEATDTQY
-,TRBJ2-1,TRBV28,ATRLAGGNEQF
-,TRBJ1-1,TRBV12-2,ASRLGLQNTEAF
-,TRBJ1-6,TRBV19,ASNDLTGQGYNSPLH
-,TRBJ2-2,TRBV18,ASSLGAAGELF
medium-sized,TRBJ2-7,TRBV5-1,ASSQTGTGYEQY
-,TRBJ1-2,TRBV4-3,ASSPDRAYGYT
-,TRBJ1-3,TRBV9,ASSQAGPLDSGNTIY
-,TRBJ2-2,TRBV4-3,ASSQSDRENTGELF
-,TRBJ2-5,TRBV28,ASSPPGYQETQY
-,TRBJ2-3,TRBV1,TSSQGLFLAGYTDTQY
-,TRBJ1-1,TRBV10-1,ASSEYRGTEAF
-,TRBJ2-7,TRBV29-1,SVGEGRGEQY
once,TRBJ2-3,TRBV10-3,AAEFRDTQY
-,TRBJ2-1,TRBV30,AWSVLGTAYNEQF
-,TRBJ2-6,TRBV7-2,ASSLVSSGANVLT
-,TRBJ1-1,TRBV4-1,ASSRGMDRGYENTEAF